A single sample gave rise to the 30 T cell receptor beta chains below, sequenced in a study of shared T cell receptors in the human thymus. Libraries were prepared by immunoSEQ multiplex PCR; TCRdb keeps only in-frame clonotypes and omits some of them. The sample holds hundreds of thousands of clones, more than 75% seen once. These data are also associated with another study on human thymus T cells.

The sample consisted of thymocytes. The origin of the receptors is a boy younger than two with a congenital heart defect.

The chain employs TRBV28 and TRBJ2-7; 10 nucleotides match TRBD2. This CDR3 has 17 amino acids. Germline V gene data show CDR1 as MDHEN and CDR2 as SYDVKM. V lost 2 bases to trimming and J lost 4 bases; unmatched junction nucleotides: 11. The CDR3 here is CASSLEVKGLASYEQYF. In nucleotides, the CDR3 is TGTGCCAGCAGTTTAGAGGTTAAGGGACTAGCGAGTTACGAGCAGTACTTC. Supplemented by reference TRBV28 and TRBJ2-7, the full variable domain reads DVKVTQSSRYLVKRTGEKVFLECVQDMDHENMFWYRQDPGLGLRLIYFSYDVKMKEKGDIPEGYSVSREKKERFSLILESASTNQTSMYLCASSLEVKGLASYEQYFGPGTRLTVT.

The V gene is TRBV6-6, the J gene TRBJ2-1; D may be TRBD2 (5 bases). The V gene lost 5 bases and the J gene lost 7 bases, with 15 bases spanning the gap. This CDR3 is built from 14 residues. Germline V gene lookup returns CDR1 MNHNY and CDR2 SVGAGI (reference sequence). CDR3 DNA sequence: TGTGCCAGCAGTAACACAACTAGGACTAATGAGCAGTTCTTC. Protein product: CASSNTTRTNEQFF.

CDR3 amino acids: CASSPARTGQAGTEAFF. In DNA, the CDR3 is TGCGCCAGCAGCCCCGCTAGGACAGGCCAAGCGGGCACTGAAGCTTTCTTT. The chain recombines TRBV5-1 with TRBJ1-1, with 7 bases lining up with TRBD1. Germline lookup yields CDR1 SGHRS and CDR2 YFSETQ. This CDR3 is built from 17 residues. J was trimmed by 4 bases and V by 4 bases; bases with no gene match: 16.

The V and J genes are TRBV4-1 and TRBJ1-1, with TRBD1 matching over 8 bases. This CDR3 has 16 residues. Germline values: CDR1 MGHRA, CDR2 YSYEKL. V lost 4 bases, J lost 1 base, and 8 bases stayed unmatched. The CDR3 sequence is CASSRDRGAPNTEAFF. For the CDR3, the DNA is TGCGCCAGCAGCCGAGACAGGGGAGCCCCGAACACTGAAGCTTTCTTT.

The chain recombines TRBV28 with TRBJ2-2; TRBD2 aligns across 9 bases. Germline CDR1 MDHEN, CDR2 SYDVKM. The J segment lost 4 bases and the V segment lost 5 bases, leaving 8 bases of the junction unmatched. This CDR3 spans 16 amino acids. CDR3 nucleotides: TGTGCCAGCAGTACCCGGACTAGCGCCATCACCGGGGAGCTGTTTTTT. Translated, it gives CASSTRTSAITGELFF.

This rearrangement joins TRBV5-6 to TRBJ1-2; D gene ambiguous. The CDR3 covers 13 residues. Trimming took 0 bases from V and 8 from J, leaving 11 bases between them. Germline-derived CDR1 and CDR2 are SGHDT and YYEEEE. The DNA of the CDR3 is TGTGCCAGCAGCTTGGGATGGGAGAGGGGCTACACCTTC. It encodes CASSLGWERGYTF.

Worth noting for this clone: The sample has other DNA sequences that encode this CDR3 too. The chain joins TRBV27 to TRBJ2-1; D remains ambiguous. CDR1 is MNHEY and CDR2 is SMNVEV in the germline V gene (reference sequence). Trimming took off 3 bases at V and 2 bases at J, with 8 bases between the two ends. This CDR3 is 14 amino acids long. In nucleotides, the CDR3 is TGTGCCAGCAGTTTCGGCGGAACCTACAATGAGCAGTTCTTC. Protein sequence: CASSFGGTYNEQFF.

The gene calls are TRBV6-1 and TRBJ2-7, with TRBD2 matching 11 bases. This CDR3 region has 16 residues. After removal of 3 bases from V and 3 bases from J, the junction contained 7 bases not matched to a gene. Germline CDR1 and CDR2: MNHNS and SASEGT. This CDR3 is CASSDNGTSGSYEQYF. DNA for the CDR3: TGTGCCAGCAGTGATAACGGGACTAGCGGAAGCTACGAGCAGTACTTC.

This chain connects TRBV19 to TRBJ2-6, with 12 nucleotides matching TRBD2. The length of the CDR3 is 21 residues. Germline values: CDR1 LNHDA, CDR2 SQIVND (reference sequence). V shed 3 bases, J shed 2 bases, and the junction held 14 bases outside the gene matches. The CDR3 protein is CASSIVTSGSPRLTGANVLTF. In DNA, the CDR3 is TGTGCCAGTAGTATTGTGACTAGCGGGAGCCCCCGGCTTACTGGGGCCAACGTCCTGACTTTC.

The chain recombines TRBV7-2 with TRBJ2-7; 11 bases agree with TRBD2. The CDR3 is 16 residues long. Germline V lookup: CDR1 SGHTA, CDR2 FQGNSA. Trimming cost V 5 bases and J 4 bases; bases outside gene matches: 10. This chain's CDR3 is CASSTGLAESSYEQYF. For the CDR3, the DNA is TGTGCCAGCAGCACGGGACTAGCGGAGTCCAGTTACGAGCAGTACTTC.

In this sample, this clone turned up once. The chain is built from TRBV7-6 and TRBJ2-2; D is uncertain. This CDR3 is 16 amino acids long. V was clipped by 1 base and J by 2 bases, with 11 bases between them. Germline CDR1 and CDR2: SGHVS and FNYEAQ. CDR3 protein: CASSLGSNFNTGELFF. In DNA form, the CDR3 reads TGTGCCAGCAGCTTAGGGTCCAACTTTAACACCGGGGAGCTGTTTTTT. The full variable domain, its missing parts supplied by reference TRBV7-6 and TRBJ2-2, is GAGVSQSPRYKVTKRGQDVALRCDPISGHVSLYWYRQALGQGPEFLTYFNYEAQQDKSGLPNDRFSAERPEGSISTLTIQRTEQRDSAMYRCASSLGSNFNTGELFFGEGSRLTVL.

V is TRBV28 and J is TRBJ2-7, with 8 bases fitting TRBD2. The V gene end was trimmed by 5 bases and the J gene end by 6 bases; junction bases not matched to a gene: 6. Per germline, CDR1 MDHEN and CDR2 SYDVKM. The CDR3 loop spans 13 amino acids. The CDR3 coding sequence is TGTGCCAGCAGTCGGACTAGCCCCTCCGAGCAGTACTTC. It translates to CASSRTSPSEQYF.

The rearrangement links TRBV25-1 to TRBJ2-3, with TRBD1 as a possible D gene (5 bases). CDR1 is MGHDK and CDR2 is SYGVNS in the germline V gene. CDR3 size: 14 residues. V was shortened by 4 bases and J by 5 bases, with 13 bases between the two germline ends. CDR3 sequence: CASSGRVSLDTQYF. CDR3 nucleotides: TGTGCCAGCAGTGGCAGGGTCTCTCTAGATACGCAGTATTTT.

The gene calls are TRBV6-5 and TRBJ1-5; tentatively, D is TRBD1 (5 bases). V lost 7 bases and J lost 4, with 14 bases in between. Germline lookup yields CDR1 MNHEY and CDR2 SVGAGI. The CDR3 has 14 amino acids. CDR3 sequence reads: CASNRGRGNQPQHF. The CDR3 nucleotides are TGTGCCAGCAATAGAGGACGGGGGAATCAGCCCCAGCATTTT.

V is TRBV25-1 and J is TRBJ1-2, with D uncertain. This CDR3 region has 15 residues. The V end lost 0 bases, the J end lost 5 bases, and 13 bases lay between the germline ends. Germline CDR1 and CDR2: MGHDK and SYGVNS. The CDR3 loop reads CASSEYFPREYGYTF. The CDR3 DNA reads TGTGCCAGCAGTGAATATTTCCCCCGAGAGTATGGCTACACCTTC.

J is TRBJ2-1 and V is TRBV4-1; D possibly corresponds to TRBD1 (7 bases). This CDR3 has 16 residues. Trimming cost V 4 bases and J 4 bases, with 17 bases left between them. The germline V gene encodes CDR1 MGHRA and CDR2 YSYEKL. The CDR3 nucleotides are TGCGCCAGCAGCCCCCTAGCGCGGGACAGTTACAATGAGCAGTTCTTC. Translating it yields CASSPLARDSYNEQFF.

Only one count was recorded for this clone. The V gene is TRBV7-9, the J gene TRBJ2-1, with TRBD1 matching over 7 bases. V lost 5 bases, J lost 4 bases, and 14 bases stayed unmatched. Germline CDR1 SEHNR, CDR2 FQNEAQ (reference sequence). This CDR3 is 17 amino acids long. Written as DNA, the CDR3 is TGTGCCAGCAGCCCCAGGGTAGGGGACAGCCTATACAATGAGCAGTTCTTC. Amino acid sequence: CASSPRVGDSLYNEQFF.

This chain connects TRBV21-1 to TRBJ2-3; the table assigns TRBD2, which was not confirmed against the DNA. TRBV21-1 is flagged as a pseudogene. This CDR3 is built from 18 residues. CDR3 coding DNA: TGTGCCAGCAGCAAAGCCTGGACTAGCGGGATCCCCACAGATACGCAGTATTTT. Protein: CASSKAWTSGIPTDTQYF.

The rearrangement joins TRBV10-1 to TRBJ1-5, with 7 bases aligning to TRBD1. Trimming removed 8 bases from V and 3 bases from J; junction bases left unmatched: 10. The length of the CDR3 is 15 residues. Per germline, CDR1 WNHNN and CDR2 SYGVQD (reference sequence). The CDR3 reads CASPDRDPSNQPQHF. The CDR3 nucleotides read TGCGCCAGCCCTGACAGGGATCCTTCCAATCAGCCCCAGCATTTT.

The genes are TRBV4-3 and TRBJ2-3; the D gene is possibly TRBD2 (6 bases). Germline V gene lookup returns CDR1 LGHNA and CDR2 YSLEER. The CDR3 consists of 16 residues. Deletions cut 0 bases from V and 4 bases from J, with 14 bases between. The CDR3 bases are TGCGCCAGCAGCCAAGATGGCGGGGAGTGGCCAGATACGCAGTATTTT. Translation gives CASSQDGGEWPDTQYF.

This chain uses TRBV4-1 with TRBJ2-3; TRBD2 matches at 12 bases. The CDR3 sequence is 18 residues long. Per the germline V gene, CDR1 is MGHRA and CDR2 is YSYEKL. The J segment lost 3 bases and the V segment lost 1 base, leaving 8 bases of the junction unmatched. The CDR3 is CASSQGGTSGPRTDTQYF. CDR3 sequence (DNA): TGCGCCAGCAGCCAAGGCGGGACTAGCGGGCCTAGAACAGATACGCAGTATTTT.

Concerning this clone itself: Other DNA sequences in this sample translate to the same CDR3. The CDR3, as DNA: TGTGCCAGCAGTTTACAGCGGGAGGAGACCCAGTACTTC. Its translation is CASSLQREETQYF. The gene calls are TRBV27 and TRBJ2-5; TRBD2 aligns across 8 bases. This CDR3 has 13 amino acids. J gave up 5 bases and V 2 bases, and 1 base lay outside the gene matches. CDR1 and CDR2 (germline): MNHEY, SMNVEV (reference sequence).

The chain couples TRBV5-6 to TRBJ2-6, with D perhaps matching TRBD2 (6 bases). The germline V and J ends were trimmed by 5 bases and 0 bases, with 15 bases remaining between them. The CDR3 has 17 residues. CDR1 and CDR2 from the germline V gene are SGHDT and YYEEEE. CDR3 sequence (DNA): TGTGCCAGCAGTTCGGGACTGTTACGCTCTGGGGCCAACGTCCTGACTTTC. The encoded protein is CASSSGLLRSGANVLTF.

This clone showed up just once. The chain joins TRBV7-9 to TRBJ2-7, with TRBD2 as a possible D gene (6 bases). CDR1 is SEHNR, CDR2 FQNEAQ, per germline (reference sequence). CDR3 length equals 11 residues. Trimming removed 7 bases at V and 6 bases at J, with 10 bases between. CDR3 residues: CASTLGGEQYF. The CDR3, as DNA: TGTGCCAGCACCCTCGGGGGCGAGCAGTACTTC.

The chain joins TRBV7-9 to TRBJ2-5; 10 nucleotides agree with TRBD2. CDR3 length: 13 amino acids. Germline V CDR1 and CDR2: SEHNR, FQNEAQ (reference sequence). Trimming at V came to 2 bases and at J to 7 bases, leaving 1 base not matched to a gene. The CDR3 DNA reads as TGTGCCAGCAGCTTACCTAGCGGGGGGACCCAGTACTTC. Amino acid sequence: CASSLPSGGTQYF.

The V call is TRBV7-6, the J call TRBJ2-1, with TRBD2 matching over 9 bases. V was pared by 5 bases and J by 0 bases, with 11 bases of the junction left unmatched. The CDR3 is 18 residues long. CDR1 is SGHVS, CDR2 FNYEAQ, per germline. CDR3 region: CASSPTSGPSSSYNEQFF. In nucleotides, the CDR3 is TGTGCCAGCAGCCCAACTAGCGGGCCTTCTAGCTCCTACAATGAGCAGTTCTTC.

The chain links TRBV6-1 to TRBJ2-3; 8 bases are shared with TRBD2. The CDR3 is 16 residues long. Germline assignment: CDR1 MNHNS and CDR2 SASEGT. V was clipped by 1 base and J by 2 bases; unmatched bases: 5. The CDR3 loop reads CASSEEKRETTDTQYF. DNA of the CDR3: TGTGCCAGCAGTGAAGAGAAGCGGGAGACCACAGATACGCAGTATTTT.

V is TRBV27 and J is TRBJ2-5; 15 bases agree with TRBD2. There are 19 residues in the CDR3. Per the germline V gene, CDR1 is MNHEY and CDR2 is SMNVEV (reference sequence). Trimming at V came to 6 bases and at J to 5 bases, leaving 16 bases not matched to a gene. In nucleotides, the CDR3 is TGTGCCAGCAGCCCATGGGCCCAAGGACTAGCGGGAGGGAGGGAGACCCAGTACTTC. Encoded protein: CASSPWAQGLAGGRETQYF.

To note about this clone: One end of the junction fails to match germline, which may point to a read error. The rearrangement uses TRBV7-9 and TRBJ2-1; TRBD2 aligns across 11 bases. In germline, CDR1 is SEHNR, CDR2 FQNEAQ (reference sequence). CDR3 length equals 15 residues. The CDR3 here is CASSVAGGPYNEQFF. The CDR3 region has the DNA TGTGCCAGCAGCGTAGCGGGAGGGCCCTACAATGAGCAGTTCTTC.

Only a few counts were recorded for this clone. An end of the junction differs from the germline gene, which may be a read error. The chain employs TRBV7-7 and TRBJ2-1; D is unclear. This CDR3 has 11 residues. Germline CDR1 is SSHAT and CDR2 is FNYEAQ (reference sequence). CDR3 bases: TGTGCTAGCAGCAAGAGGAATGAGCAGTTCTTC. This codes for CASSKRNEQFF.